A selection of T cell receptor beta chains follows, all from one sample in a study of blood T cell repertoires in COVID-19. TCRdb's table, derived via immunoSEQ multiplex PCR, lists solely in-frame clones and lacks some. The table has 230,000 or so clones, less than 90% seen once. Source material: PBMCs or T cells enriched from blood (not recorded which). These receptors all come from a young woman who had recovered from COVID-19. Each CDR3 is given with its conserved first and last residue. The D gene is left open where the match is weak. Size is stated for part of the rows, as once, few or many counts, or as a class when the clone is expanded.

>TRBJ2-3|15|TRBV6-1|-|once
CASSEDHRVIDTQYF
TGTGCCAGCAGTGAAGATCACAGGGTGATAGATACGCAGTATTTT
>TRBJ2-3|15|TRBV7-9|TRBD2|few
CASSRQRGGFDTQYF
TGTGCCAGCAGCCGCCAGCGGGGGGGCTTTGATACGCAGTATTTT
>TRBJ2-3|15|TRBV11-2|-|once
CASSPKRDSTDTQYF
TGTGCCAGCAGTCCAAAAAGGGACTCCACAGATACGCAGTATTTT
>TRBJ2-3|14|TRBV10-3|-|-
CAISAGEPTDTQYF
TGTGCCATCAGTGCGGGGGAGCCCACAGATACGCAGTATTTT
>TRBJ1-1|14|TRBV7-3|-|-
CASSLNQGSTEAFF
TGTGCCAGCAGCTTAAATCAGGGAAGCACTGAAGCTTTCTTT
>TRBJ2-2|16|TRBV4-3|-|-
CASSQEATESTGELFF
TGCGCCAGCAGCCAAGAGGCGACAGAGTCCACCGGGGAGCTGTTTTTT
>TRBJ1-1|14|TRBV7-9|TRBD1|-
CASSLGQGDFEAFF
TGTGCCAGCAGCTTAGGCCAGGGGGACTTTGAAGCTTTCTTT
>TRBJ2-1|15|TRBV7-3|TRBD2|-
CASSPGGASYNEQFF
TGTGCCAGCAGCCCCGGGGGGGCCTCCTACAATGAGCAGTTCTTC
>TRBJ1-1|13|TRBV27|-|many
CASSLRENTEAFF
TGTGCCAGCAGTTTACGAGAGAACACTGAAGCTTTCTTT
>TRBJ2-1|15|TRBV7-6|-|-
CASSLGAGTNNEQFF
TGTGCCAGCAGCTTAGGTGCGGGAACAAACAATGAGCAGTTCTTC
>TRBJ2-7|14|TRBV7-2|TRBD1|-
CASSSQGGSYEQYF
TGTGCCAGCAGCTCACAGGGGGGCTCCTACGAGCAGTACTTC
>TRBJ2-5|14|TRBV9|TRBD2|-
CASSVSGTTETQYF
TGTGCCAGCAGCGTATCCGGGACTACTGAGACCCAGTACTTC
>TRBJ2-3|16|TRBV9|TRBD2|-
CASSVGAGADSDTQYF
TGTGCCAGCAGCGTCGGAGCGGGGGCCGACTCAGATACGCAGTATTTT
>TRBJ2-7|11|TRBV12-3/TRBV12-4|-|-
CASSPQGKQYF
TGTGCCAGCAGTCCGCAGGGGAAGCAGTACTTC
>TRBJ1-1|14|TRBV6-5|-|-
CASSLEGPNTEAFF
TGTGCCAGCAGTTTGGAGGGCCCGAACACTGAAGCTTTCTTT
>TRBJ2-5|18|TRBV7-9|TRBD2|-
CASSLARTSGGAVETQYF
TGTGCCAGCAGCTTAGCTCGGACTAGCGGGGGGGCCGTCGAGACCCAGTACTTC
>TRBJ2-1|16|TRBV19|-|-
CASSPPGRAAYNEQFF
TGTGCCAGTAGTCCCCCGGGCAGGGCGGCCTACAATGAGCAGTTCTTC
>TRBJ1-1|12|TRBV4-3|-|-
CASSQDTGEAFF
TGCGCCAGCAGCCAAGACACAGGTGAAGCTTTCTTT
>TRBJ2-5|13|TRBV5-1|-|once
CASSLGTQETQYF
TGCGCCAGCAGCTTGGGTACACAAGAGACCCAGTACTTC
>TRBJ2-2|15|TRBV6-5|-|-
CASRKPGQNTGELFF
TGTGCCAGCAGGAAACCGGGACAGAACACCGGGGAGCTGTTTTTT
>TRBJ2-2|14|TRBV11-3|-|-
CASSLGTVTGELFF
TGTGCCAGCAGCTTAGGGACAGTCACCGGGGAGCTGTTTTTT
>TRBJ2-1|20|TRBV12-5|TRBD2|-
CASGSGDWLAGGSSYNEQFF
TGTGCTAGTGGTTCCGGAGATTGGCTAGCGGGGGGTAGCTCCTACAATGAGCAGTTCTTC
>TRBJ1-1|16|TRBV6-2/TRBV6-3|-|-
CASSKQGDSRNTEAFF
TGTGCCAGCAGTAAACAGGGAGATAGTAGGAACACTGAAGCTTTCTTT
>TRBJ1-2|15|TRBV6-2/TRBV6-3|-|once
CASSPLDKNHYGYTF
TGTGCCAGCAGTCCCCTGGACAAGAACCACTATGGCTACACCTTC